This paragraph reports one TCR beta chain. The assay was immunoSEQ multiplex PCR, and TCRdb's table has in-frame clones only and misses some. Of almost 350,000 clones listed, more than 70% were seen once; the top ten hold around 0.92%. V lost 7 bases to trimming and J lost 3 bases, with 10 bases between them. The CDR3 consists of 12 residues. Germline loops: CDR1 MGHDK, CDR2 SYGVNS. This record comes from a study of blood T cell repertoires in COVID-19. The sequence was obtained from a woman aged 25 to 39 who had been exposed to COVID-19. The rearrangement joins TRBV25-1 to TRBJ2-7; D gene ambiguous. Sequenced material: PBMCs or T cells enriched from blood (not recorded which). CDR3 coding DNA: TGTGCCAGCAAGAATAGAAACTACGAGCAGTACTTC. This gives the protein CASKNRNYEQYF.